This T cell receptor beta chain was retrieved from a study of T cell repertoires in cytomegalovirus infection. For this clonotype: At one of its ends the junction is not consistent with the germline gene, which may arise from a read error.

TCRdb called the reads again in MiXCR, with one record for every CDR3 protein. The sample shows approximately 500,000 distinct CDR3 sequences, 16% of them seen only once. The CDR3 consists of 14 residues. CDR1 and CDR2 (germline): MNHNS, SASEGT. The genes are TRBV6-1 and TRBJ1-5, with D possibly TRBD1 on 6 matching bases. The source of this sequence is a human donor in good health (CMV status not recorded). Some clones in this sample may be carry-over from other donors' samples. Material for sequencing was CD8+ T cells from PBMCs. The CDR3 is CASRFRGSNQPRHF. For the CDR3, the DNA is TGTGCCAGCAGATTCAGGGGTAGCAATCAGCCCCGGCATTTT.